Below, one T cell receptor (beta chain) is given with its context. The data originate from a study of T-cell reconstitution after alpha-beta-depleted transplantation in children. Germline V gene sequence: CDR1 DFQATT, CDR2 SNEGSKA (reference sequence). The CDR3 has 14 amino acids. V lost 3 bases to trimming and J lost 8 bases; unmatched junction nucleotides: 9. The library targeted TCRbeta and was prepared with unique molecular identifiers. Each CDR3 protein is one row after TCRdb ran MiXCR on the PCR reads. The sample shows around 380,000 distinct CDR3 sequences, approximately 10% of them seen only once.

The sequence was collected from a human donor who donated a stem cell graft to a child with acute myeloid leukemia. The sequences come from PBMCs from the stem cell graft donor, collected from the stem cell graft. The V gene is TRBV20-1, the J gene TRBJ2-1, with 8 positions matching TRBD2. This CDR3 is CSARDREGLYEQFF. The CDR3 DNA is TGCAGTGCTAGGGATCGGGAGGGCCTTTATGAGCAGTTCTTC.